The 15 T cell receptor beta chains below were found in one sample sequenced in a study of T-cell reconstitution after alpha-beta-depleted transplantation in children. Unique molecular identifiers were used to barcode this TCRbeta library. TCRdb analysed the PCR reads with MiXCR anew, one entry per CDR3 protein. Among a few hundred thousand distinct CDR3 sequences listed, 10% were seen once. The specimen was PBMCs from the stem cell graft donor, collected from the stem cell graft. All receptors come from a human donor who donated a stem cell graft to a child with acute lymphoblastic leukemia.

V gene TRBV20-1 combines with J gene TRBJ2-1; possible D gene TRBD2, 6 bases. Germline V CDR1 and CDR2: DFQATT, SNEGSKA (reference sequence). Trimming removed 0 bases from V and 3 bases from J, with 9 bases in between. This CDR3 comprises 14 residues. The DNA for the CDR3 is TGCAGTGCTAGAGAGTCGGGAGTCTACAATGAGCAGTTCTTC. This codes for CSARESGVYNEQFF.

The table lists this clonotype with many counts. This chain joins TRBV27 and TRBJ2-7, with 11 bases lining up with TRBD1. CDR1 and CDR2 from the germline V gene are MNHEY and SMNVEV (reference sequence). Unmatched junction bases numbered 9, after V lost 2 bases and J lost 6 bases. The CDR3 consists of 16 residues. The DNA for the CDR3 is TGTGCCAGCAGTTTAGCCGGTGGACAGGGGGCAAGCGAGCAGTACTTC. Translated, it gives CASSLAGGQGASEQYF.

The sample holds a few counts of this clonotype. The chain couples TRBV4-2 to TRBJ2-7; D is undetermined. V was trimmed by 1 base and J by 2 bases, leaving 9 bases between them. This CDR3 comprises 14 residues. Per germline, CDR1 LGHNA and CDR2 YNFKEQ. The CDR3 sequence is CASSQVDTAYEQYF. CDR3 nucleotides: TGTGCCAGCAGCCAAGTAGATACCGCCTACGAGCAGTACTTC.

Only a few counts were recorded for this clonotype. The CDR3: CASSLDRLPYEQYF. CDR3 DNA sequence: TGCGCCAGCAGCTTGGACAGACTCCCCTACGAGCAGTACTTC. This chain joins TRBV5-1 and TRBJ2-7; D not resolved. This CDR3 contains 14 residues. CDR1 and CDR2 (germline): SGHRS, YFSETQ. Trimming left V 0 bases short and J 2 bases short, with 9 bases between.

This clonotype was counted many times. This rearrangement joins TRBV28 to TRBJ2-2, with a tentative D call TRBD2 (7 bases). CDR3 length: 14 amino acids. Germline CDR1 reads MDHEN; CDR2 reads SYDVKM. The V and J ends lost 7 bases and 4 bases respectively, with 13 bases between them. This chain's CDR3 is CASNERDITGELFF. As DNA, the CDR3 is TGTGCCAGCAATGAGCGGGACATCACCGGGGAGCTGTTTTTT.

The chain recombines TRBV6-2 or TRBV6-3 with TRBJ2-1; 10 bases map to TRBD1. This CDR3 comprises 17 residues. Unmatched junction bases numbered 11, after V lost 2 bases and J lost 7 bases. Germline CDR1 reads MNHEY; CDR2 reads SVGEGT. CDR3 sequence (DNA): TGTGCCAGCAGTTACGGCGGACAGGGGGGGTTTTGGAATGAGCAGTTCTTC. Its protein is CASSYGGQGGFWNEQFF.

There are many counts of this clonotype. The V call is TRBV12-3 or TRBV12-4, the J call TRBJ2-2; D gene ambiguous. This CDR3 is built from 14 residues. V was shortened by 5 bases and J by 5 bases, with 12 bases between the two germline ends. This CDR3 is CASSHPGRTGELFF. In DNA form, the CDR3 reads TGTGCCAGCAGTCACCCTGGACGGACCGGGGAGCTGTTTTTT.

This clonotype has a count of ten or more. The chain uses TRBV10-3 and TRBJ2-7; TRBD1 agrees at 10 bases. This CDR3 region has 15 residues. Germline V lookup: CDR1 ENHRY, CDR2 SYGVKD. Losses at the gene ends were 0 bases for V and 5 bases for J; bases not matched to a gene: 4. The DNA of the CDR3 is TGTGCCATCAGTGAGTCTGGGACAGGGGACCACGAGCAGTACTTC. Translated, it gives CAISESGTGDHEQYF.

This sequence joins TRBV12-3 or TRBV12-4 and TRBJ2-3; TRBD2 matches 8 bases. Losses at the gene ends were 6 bases for V and 6 bases for J; bases not matched to a gene: 8. The CDR3 spans 14 residues. The CDR3 reads CASSSGLVPDTQYF. The CDR3 region has the DNA TGTGCCAGCAGCTCGGGACTAGTGCCGGATACGCAGTATTTT.

In this sample, this clonotype turned up many times. V and J are TRBV12-3 or TRBV12-4 and TRBJ2-2, with D unclear. The CDR3 covers 15 residues. V lost 5 bases to trimming and J lost 0 bases, with 10 bases between them. CDR3 sequence: CASSLRVANTGELFF. In nucleotides, the CDR3 is TGTGCCAGCAGTCTTCGGGTCGCGAACACCGGGGAGCTGTTTTTT.

This clonotype was counted at least ten times. The chain carries TRBV28 and TRBJ2-7; D remains ambiguous. Per the germline V gene, CDR1 is MDHEN and CDR2 is SYDVKM. The CDR3 consists of 12 residues. The V and J ends lost 6 bases and 0 bases respectively, with 6 bases between them. CDR3 DNA sequence: TGTGCCAGCAGCTTTTACTCCTACGAGCAGTACTTC. Its translation is CASSFYSYEQYF.

The sample holds a few counts of this clonotype. This chain connects TRBV29-1 to TRBJ2-2, with 8 positions matching TRBD1. Germline V lookup: CDR1 SQVTM, CDR2 ANQGSEA. J lost 4 bases, V lost 2 bases, and 9 bases had no gene match. This CDR3 has 16 amino acids. The CDR3 DNA sequence: TGCAGCGTTGAACGGGGGACAGGACTCTTCACCGGGGAGCTGTTTTTT. As protein: CSVERGTGLFTGELFF.

This clonotype was counted many times. V and J are TRBV4-1 and TRBJ2-5; tentatively, D is TRBD2 (5 bases). The CDR3 is 15 residues long. V gave up 1 base and J gave up 5 bases, with 14 bases separating them. The germline V gene encodes CDR1 MGHRA and CDR2 YSYEKL. The CDR3 spells CASSQVAGASETQYF. The CDR3, as DNA: TGCGCCAGCAGCCAAGTCGCGGGCGCCAGCGAGACCCAGTACTTC.

The V and J genes are TRBV7-9 and TRBJ2-1; 7 bases line up with TRBD2. CDR3 length equals 16 residues. Germline values: CDR1 SEHNR, CDR2 FQNEAQ (reference sequence). V was pared by 5 bases and J by 4 bases, with 11 bases of the junction left unmatched. CDR3 sequence reads: CASSQDGLAGYNEQFF. The CDR3 DNA is TGTGCCAGCAGCCAAGACGGGTTAGCGGGTTACAATGAGCAGTTCTTC.

This clonotype was counted ten times or more. V gene TRBV20-1 combines with J gene TRBJ2-3; 10 nucleotides match TRBD2. This CDR3 has 14 amino acids. From germline, CDR1 is DFQATT and CDR2 SNEGSKA (reference sequence). Trimming removed 5 bases from V and 1 base from J; junction bases left unmatched: 3. The CDR3 region is CSALGLAGTDTQYF. The DNA of the CDR3 is TGCAGTGCTCTAGGACTAGCGGGCACAGATACGCAGTATTTT.